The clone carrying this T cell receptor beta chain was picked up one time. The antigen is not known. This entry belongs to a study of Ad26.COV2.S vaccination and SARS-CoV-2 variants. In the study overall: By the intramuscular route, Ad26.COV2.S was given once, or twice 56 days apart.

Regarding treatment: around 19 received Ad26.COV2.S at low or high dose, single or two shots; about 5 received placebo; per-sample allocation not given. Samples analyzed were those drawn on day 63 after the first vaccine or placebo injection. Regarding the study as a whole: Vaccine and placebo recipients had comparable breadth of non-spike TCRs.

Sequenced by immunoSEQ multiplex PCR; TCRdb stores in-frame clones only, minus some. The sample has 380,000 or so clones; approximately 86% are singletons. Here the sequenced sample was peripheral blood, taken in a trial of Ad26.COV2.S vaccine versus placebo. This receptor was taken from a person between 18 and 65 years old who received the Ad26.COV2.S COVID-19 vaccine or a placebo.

CDR3 in DNA: TGTGCCAGCGTCCCAGGGGCTGGGGACGAGCAGTACTTC. Its translation: CASVPGAGDEQYF. The V gene is TRBV12-3 or TRBV12-4, the J gene TRBJ2-7; D is possibly TRBD1 (6 bases). This CDR3 contains 13 residues. The V end was cut by 8 bases, the J end by 5 bases, with 16 bases between.